These 23 T cell receptor beta chains originate from one sample sequenced in a study of cytomegalovirus exposure and HLA in healthy donors (dated by TCRdb to about 2017). Library method: the immunoSEQ multiplex PCR assay. For the multiplex PCR, a mixture combining 60 forward primers for TCR Vbeta segments and 13 reverse primers for TCR Jbeta segments was used. Imported from immuneACCESS, the table was reduced by TCRdb to in-frame sequences with V and J called. These copies leave out some clones; in studies compared against another copy, an unresolved V gene accounts for under half, and the cause of the remainder is not known. The sample has more than 130,000 clones on record, about four fifths of them singletons. The ten top clones hold 2.2% of the sample. The sample consisted of PBMCs. All receptors come from a man between 25 and 39 years old in good health and CMV-seronegative.

This clone was observed a few times. Relative to the germline gene, one junction end is altered; a read error may explain this. This chain links TRBV6-1 with TRBJ1-6; D not certain. The CDR3 has 16 residues. Germline-derived CDR1 and CDR2 are MNHNS and SASEGT. CDR3 sequence: CASSGRAGVRNSPLNF. CDR3 DNA sequence: TGTGCCAGCAGTGGTCGGGCCGGGGTTCGAAATTCACCCCTCAACTTT.

The genes are TRBV4-1 and TRBJ1-4; TRBD1 agrees at 8 bases. The CDR3 consists of 15 residues. Germline trimming cut 0 bases from V and 7 bases from J; bases unmatched to any gene: 4. CDR1 and CDR2 from the germline V gene are MGHRA and YSYEKL. The CDR3 nucleotides are TGCGCCAGCAGCCAAGATCCAGGGGGCCGTGAAAAACTGTTTTTT. Translating it yields CASSQDPGGREKLFF.

This clone has only one observation. The chain joins TRBV9 to TRBJ2-1; unclear D gene. Germline loops: CDR1 SGDLS, CDR2 YYNGEE. Trimming left V 2 bases short and J 0 bases short, with 9 bases between. The CDR3 runs 15 residues. This CDR3 is CASSVRDNSYNEQFF. CDR3 bases: TGTGCCAGCAGCGTCCGAGACAACTCCTACAATGAGCAGTTCTTC.

V gene TRBV6-1 combines with J gene TRBJ2-1; 10 nucleotides agree with TRBD2. The germline gives CDR1 MNHNS, CDR2 SASEGT. J gave up 10 bases and V 5 bases, and 5 bases lay outside the gene matches. The CDR3 covers 13 residues. The CDR3 region is CASSLAGVEEQFF. The DNA of the CDR3 is TGTGCCAGCAGTCTAGCGGGAGTTGAAGAGCAGTTCTTC.

This sequence joins TRBV29-1 and TRBJ1-2; weak D call: TRBD1 (6 bases). The V end lost 5 bases, the J end lost 2 bases, and 12 bases lay between the germline ends. The germline V gene has CDR1 SQVTM and CDR2 ANQGSEA. CDR3 length equals 13 residues. CDR3 in amino acids: CSVSGGPNYGYTF. CDR3 bases: TGCAGCGTTTCGGGGGGGCCCAACTATGGCTACACCTTC.

V is TRBV27 and J is TRBJ2-1, with TRBD2 identical over 8 bases. V was clipped by 5 bases and J by 3 bases; unmatched bases: 6. CDR1 and CDR2 (germline): MNHEY, SMNVEV (reference sequence). The CDR3 totals 15 residues. The CDR3 protein is CASSTSAGGYNEQFF. The DNA for the CDR3 is TGTGCCAGCAGTACCTCGGCGGGAGGCTACAATGAGCAGTTCTTC.

V gene TRBV28 combines with J gene TRBJ1-1; no definite D call. CDR3 size: 14 residues. Trimming took 6 bases from V and 4 from J, leaving 15 bases between them. CDR1 MDHEN and CDR2 SYDVKM come from the germline V gene. The CDR3 spells CASSHPLTGTEAFF. The DNA for the CDR3 is TGTGCCAGCAGCCACCCACTAACCGGCACTGAAGCTTTCTTT.

Only one count was recorded for this clone. The chain employs TRBV2 and TRBJ1-1; D is perhaps TRBD1 (6 bases). The germline V gene encodes CDR1 SNHLY and CDR2 FYNNEI. This CDR3 has 13 amino acids. The V end lost 5 bases, the J end lost 4 bases, and 11 bases lay between the germline ends. CDR3 region: CASSLDSFTEAFF. The CDR3 DNA sequence: TGTGCCAGCAGTTTGGACAGTTTCACTGAAGCTTTCTTT.

This chain joins TRBV27 and TRBJ2-3; TRBD2 is a possible D gene (5 bases). Trimming removed 6 bases from V and 8 bases from J, with 15 bases in between. The CDR3 contains 13 residues. Germline V gives CDR1 MNHEY, CDR2 SMNVEV (reference sequence). DNA for the CDR3: TGTGCCAGCAGGGACTGGACGTACGGTACGCAGTATTTT. Translating it yields CASRDWTYGTQYF.

The chain links TRBV6-1 to TRBJ2-1; D remains ambiguous. V lost 0 bases to trimming and J lost 14 bases, with 14 bases between them. The V gene's germline CDR1 is MNHNS and CDR2 SASEGT. This CDR3 contains 13 residues. CDR3 nucleotide sequence: TGTGCCAGCAGTGAAGCCGACTCCGCCCGGGAGTTCTTC. It yields the protein CASSEADSAREFF.

The CDR3 region has the DNA TGTGCCAGCAGCCAAGATAGGAGGGCAGGCGAGCAGTACTTC. Its translation is CASSQDRRAGEQYF. The V call is TRBV14, the J call TRBJ2-7; possibly TRBD2 for D (6 bases). The CDR3 contains 14 residues. The V gene's germline CDR1 is SGHDN and CDR2 FVKESK. The V gene lost 0 bases and the J gene lost 6 bases, with 12 bases spanning the gap.

This clone was counted a single time. This rearrangement joins TRBV2 to TRBJ1-2, with D possibly matching TRBD1 (6 bases). CDR3 size: 15 residues. Per the germline V gene, CDR1 is SNHLY and CDR2 is FYNNEI. Trimming cost V 8 bases and J 4 bases, with 20 bases left between them. CDR3 residues: CASQGQDIKIYGYTF. As DNA, the CDR3 is TGTGCCAGCCAGGGGCAAGACATAAAAATCTATGGCTACACCTTC.

CDR3 region: CASSFGVGQPQHF. Here the CDR3 DNA reads TGCGCCAGCAGCTTCGGGGTAGGCCAGCCCCAGCATTTT. The V gene is TRBV5-1, the J gene TRBJ1-5; D is unclear. V was pared by 2 bases and J by 7 bases, with 10 bases between. The CDR3 has 13 residues. Looked up from germline, CDR1 is SGHRS and CDR2 is YFSETQ.

The genes are TRBV30 and TRBJ1-1, with D tentatively TRBD1 (6 bases). V was cut by 3 bases and J by 4 bases, with 12 bases left in between. CDR1 is GTSNPN and CDR2 is SVGIG in the germline V gene (reference sequence). This CDR3 comprises 13 residues. The CDR3 sequence is CAWSGGPGTEAFF. Written as DNA, the CDR3 is TGTGCCTGGAGCGGGGGGCCGGGCACTGAAGCTTTCTTT.

The rearrangement links TRBV5-6 to TRBJ2-6; D remains unclear. The CDR3 length is 19 residues. The V gene lost 3 bases and the J gene lost 0 bases, with 19 bases spanning the gap. Looked up from germline, CDR1 is SGHDT and CDR2 is YYEEEE. CDR3 in DNA: TGTGCCAGCAGCTCCCTCTCGCCGATTCCGAGCTCTGGGGCCAACGTCCTGACTTTC. Protein product: CASSSLSPIPSSGANVLTF. Based on the CDR3 plus reference TRBV5-6 and TRBJ2-6, the full variable domain is DAGVTQSPTHLIKTRGQQVTLRCSPKSGHDTVSWYQQALGQGPQFIFQYYEEEERQRGNFPDRFSGHQFPNYSSELNVNALLLGDSALYLCASSSLSPIPSSGANVLTFGAGSRLTVL.

The chain links TRBV11-2 to TRBJ2-1, with TRBD2 as a possible D gene (6 bases). This CDR3 region has 15 residues. Trimming cost V 0 bases and J 6 bases, with 12 bases left between them. The germline V gene encodes CDR1 SGHAT and CDR2 FQNNGV. The CDR3 here is CASSLERLAFNEQFF. CDR3 coding DNA: TGTGCCAGCAGCTTAGAGCGGCTAGCGTTCAATGAGCAGTTCTTC.

The chain carries TRBV25-1 and TRBJ1-4; the D gene is possibly TRBD1 (6 bases). CDR3 length equals 17 residues. V lost 5 bases, J lost 10 bases, and 26 bases lay in between. Germline V lookup: CDR1 MGHDK, CDR2 SYGVNS. The CDR3 nucleotides are TGTGCCAGCAGTAAAGGCTGGACAGTTCGTAATGATCCAAAACTGTTTTTT. This translates into CASSKGWTVRNDPKLFF.

The rearrangement links TRBV28 to TRBJ2-1; 12 bases align to TRBD2. This CDR3 region has 15 residues. From germline, CDR1 is MDHEN and CDR2 SYDVKM. The J segment lost 7 bases and the V segment lost 6 bases, leaving 7 bases of the junction unmatched. CDR3 protein: CASSTTSGRRNEQFF. The CDR3, as DNA: TGTGCCAGCAGCACTACTAGCGGGAGGCGTAATGAGCAGTTCTTC. Full variable domain (rest looked up from reference TRBV28 and TRBJ2-1): DVKVTQSSRYLVKRTGEKVFLECVQDMDHENMFWYRQDPGLGLRLIYFSYDVKMKEKGDIPEGYSVSREKKERFSLILESASTNQTSMYLCASSTTSGRRNEQFFGPGTRLTVL.

This clone was observed a few times. The V and J genes are TRBV5-1 and TRBJ1-1; unclear D gene. The V end lost 0 bases, the J end lost 1 base, and 4 bases lay between the germline ends. CDR3 length: 13 residues. The germline CDR1 and CDR2 sequences are SGHRS and YFSETQ. The CDR3, as DNA: TGCGCCAGCAGCTTGGCTTCGAACACTGAAGCTTTCTTT. It encodes CASSLASNTEAFF.

The chain couples TRBV29-1 to TRBJ1-1, with D tentatively TRBD1 (5 bases). This CDR3 is 13 amino acids long. The germline V gene has CDR1 SQVTM and CDR2 ANQGSEA. Trimming took 0 bases from V and 4 from J, leaving 9 bases between them. The DNA for the CDR3 is TGCAGCGTTGAAGATCTCGGGGGCACTGAAGCTTTCTTT. Amino acids: CSVEDLGGTEAFF.

V is TRBV28 and J is TRBJ1-3; 8 positions match TRBD1. Unmatched junction bases numbered 3, after V lost 6 bases and J lost 2 bases. The germline gives CDR1 MDHEN, CDR2 SYDVKM. This CDR3 contains 14 residues. The CDR3: CASSLDRAGNTIYF. The CDR3 bases are TGTGCCAGCAGCTTGGACAGGGCTGGAAACACCATATATTTT.

J is TRBJ2-7 and V is TRBV5-1; TRBD2 matches 10 bases. From germline, CDR1 is SGHRS and CDR2 YFSETQ. With 7 bases clipped from V and 5 bases from J, the junction kept 9 bases outside the gene matches. The CDR3 has 14 amino acids. The CDR3 reads CASSSLAGVDEQYF. In DNA, the CDR3 is TGCGCCAGCTCCTCTCTAGCGGGAGTAGACGAGCAGTACTTC.

The V call is TRBV11-2, the J call TRBJ2-1; 10 positions agree with TRBD1. V lost 5 bases, J lost 9 bases, and 4 bases stayed unmatched. The CDR3 totals 13 residues. Germline V gene lookup returns CDR1 SGHAT and CDR2 FQNNGV. The CDR3 region has the DNA TGTGCCAGCAGCCGGACAGGGGGAATTGAGCAGTTCTTC. Translating gives CASSRTGGIEQFF.